This T cell receptor (beta chain) was recovered during a study of T cells after posttransplantation cyclophosphamide. This clone has at least ten counts. The antigen is undetermined. On the day of bone marrow donation, the related graft donor provided peripheral blood. General study points: Donor-recipient repertoire similarity was low at 1-2 months, rising over year one.

The table came from immunoSEQ multiplex PCR; TCRdb's copy has only in-frame clones and leaves some out. The sample contains tens of thousands of clones, none occurring once; around 2.1% lies in the top ten. The sequencing sample was made of PBMCs. This sequence was found in a man in his forties in good health, CMV-negative, and a related stem cell transplant donor.

CDR3 nucleotides: TGTGCCAGCCTGGGACAGGGTATCACAGATACGCAGTATTTT. This sequence encodes CASLGQGITDTQYF. The chain couples TRBV2 to TRBJ2-3; 9 nucleotides match TRBD1. J gave up 2 bases and V 8 bases, and 5 bases lay outside the gene matches. CDR1 is SNHLY, CDR2 FYNNEI, per germline. The CDR3 length is 14 residues.